This entry is about one TCR beta chain. Repertoires were generated with immunoSEQ multiplex PCR, while TCRdb's copy carries only in-frame clones and drops some. The table shows approximately 140,000 clones, with around 84% occurring only once. This sample is drawn from a study of blood T cell repertoires in COVID-19. Across the study: Sample material is recorded as cDNA or gDNA derived from T cells, B-cell-depleted T cells, or PBMCs.

V shed 4 bases and J shed 5 bases, with 18 bases lying between them. Germline V gives CDR1 ENHRY, CDR2 SYGVKD. This CDR3 contains 16 residues. Those enrolled in Seattle joined during active infection and were followed longitudinally afterward. The clonotype was recovered from a man aged 25 to 40 with COVID-19, enrolled during active disease. The V call is TRBV10-3, the J call TRBJ2-1, with D unresolved. The sample taken for sequencing was peripheral blood. The CDR3 loop reads CAISGLSTSGHNEQFF. CDR3 sequence (DNA): TGTGCCATCAGTGGACTCTCAACCTCCGGCCACAATGAGCAGTTCTTC.